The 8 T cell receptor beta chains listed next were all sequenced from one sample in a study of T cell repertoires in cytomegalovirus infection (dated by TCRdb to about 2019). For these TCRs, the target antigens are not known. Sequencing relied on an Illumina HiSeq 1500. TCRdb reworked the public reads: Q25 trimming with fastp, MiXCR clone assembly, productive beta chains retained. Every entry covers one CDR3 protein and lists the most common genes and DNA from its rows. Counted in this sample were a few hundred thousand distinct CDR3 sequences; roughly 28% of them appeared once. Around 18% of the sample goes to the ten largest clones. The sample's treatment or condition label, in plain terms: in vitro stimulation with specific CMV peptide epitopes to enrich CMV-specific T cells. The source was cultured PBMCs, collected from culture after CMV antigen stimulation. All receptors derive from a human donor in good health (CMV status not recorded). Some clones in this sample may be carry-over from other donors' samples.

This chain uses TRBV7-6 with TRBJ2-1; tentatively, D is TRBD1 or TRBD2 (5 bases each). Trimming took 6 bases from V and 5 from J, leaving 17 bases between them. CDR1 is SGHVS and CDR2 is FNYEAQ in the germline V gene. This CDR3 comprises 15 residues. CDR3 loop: CASRENVGVDNEQFF. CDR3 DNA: TGTGCCAGCAGAGAGAATGTGGGGGTAGACAATGAGCAGTTCTTC.

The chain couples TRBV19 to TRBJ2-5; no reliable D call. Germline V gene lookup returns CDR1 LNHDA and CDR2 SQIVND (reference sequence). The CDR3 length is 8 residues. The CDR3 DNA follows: TGTGCTCCGAAGACCCAGTACTTC. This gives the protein CAPKTQYF.

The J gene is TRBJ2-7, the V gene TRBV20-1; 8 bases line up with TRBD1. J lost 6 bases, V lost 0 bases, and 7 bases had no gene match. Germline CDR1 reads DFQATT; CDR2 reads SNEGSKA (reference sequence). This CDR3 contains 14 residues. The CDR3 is CSARDIRQGREQYF. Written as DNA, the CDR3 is TGCAGTGCTAGAGACATACGACAGGGGCGCGAGCAGTACTTC.

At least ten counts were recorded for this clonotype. The CDR3 DNA follows: TGTGCCAGCAGTTTATGGGGGGGTGTTGGGGGACGTTTAAACAATGAGCAGTTCTTC. It yields the protein CASSLWGGVGGRLNNEQFF. The gene calls are TRBV28 and TRBJ2-1; TRBD2 might be the D (6 bases). This CDR3 contains 19 residues. Germline V gene lookup returns CDR1 MDHEN and CDR2 SYDVKM. V was shortened by 0 bases and J by 5 bases, with 23 bases between the two germline ends.

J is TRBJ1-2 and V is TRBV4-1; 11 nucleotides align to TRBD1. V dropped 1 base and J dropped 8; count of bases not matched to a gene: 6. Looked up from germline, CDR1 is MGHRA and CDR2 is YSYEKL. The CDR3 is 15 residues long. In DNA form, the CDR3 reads TGCGCCAGCAGCCAAGTGGGACAGGGGGTCGGGGGCTACACCTTC. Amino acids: CASSQVGQGVGGYTF.

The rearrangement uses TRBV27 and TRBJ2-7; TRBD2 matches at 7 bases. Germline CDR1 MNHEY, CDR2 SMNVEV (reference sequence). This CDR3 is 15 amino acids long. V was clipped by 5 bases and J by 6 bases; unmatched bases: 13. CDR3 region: CASSPRGRYEGEQYF. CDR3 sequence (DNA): TGTGCCAGCAGTCCCCGCGGGAGATACGAGGGCGAGCAGTACTTC.

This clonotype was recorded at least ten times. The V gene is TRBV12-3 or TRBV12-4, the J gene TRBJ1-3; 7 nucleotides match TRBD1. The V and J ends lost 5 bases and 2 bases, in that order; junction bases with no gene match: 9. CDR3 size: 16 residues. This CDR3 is CASSPITQGAGNTIYF. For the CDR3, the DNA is TGTGCCAGCAGTCCAATCACTCAGGGGGCTGGAAACACCATATATTTT.

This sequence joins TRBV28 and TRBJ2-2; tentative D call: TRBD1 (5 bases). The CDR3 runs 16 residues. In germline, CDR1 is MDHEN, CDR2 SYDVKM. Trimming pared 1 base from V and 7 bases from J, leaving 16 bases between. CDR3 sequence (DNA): TGTGCCAGCAGTTTATCTTCTAGTTTCAGGGACGGGGAGCTGTTTTTT. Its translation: CASSLSSSFRDGELFF.